Shown below are 21 T cell receptor beta chains from a single sample sequenced in a study of CD8+CD57+ T cells in acquired aplastic anemia. Those patients picked for sequencing had displayed CD8+CD57+ cell expansion on flow cytometry. Profiling of TCR beta VDJ combinations and CDR3 sequences used genomic DNA as template. TCRdb fed the reads into MiXCR, producing one record per CDR3 protein. The data hold a few hundred thousand distinct CDR3 sequences, with under 40% observed a single time. The sample comprised sorted CD4+, CD8+, or CD8+CD57+ T cells (not recorded which) from PBMCs. Every receptor here comes from a human donor with aplastic anemia.

This clonotype was seen ten or more times. The chain employs TRBV2 and TRBJ2-7; 9 nucleotides match TRBD1. Germline assignment: CDR1 SNHLY and CDR2 FYNNEI. The V and J ends lost 7 bases and 3 bases, in that order; junction bases with no gene match: 7. This CDR3 comprises 14 residues. The CDR3 loop reads CASTDRTGDYEQYF. In DNA, the CDR3 is TGTGCCAGCACAGATAGGACAGGGGACTACGAGCAGTACTTC.

With respect to this clonotype: A single base separates this from a much larger clone, so it may be a read error. The chain couples TRBV15 to TRBJ2-2; 7 nucleotides align to TRBD1. CDR1 LNHNV and CDR2 YYDKDF come from the germline V gene (reference sequence). The CDR3 has 16 residues. Here the CDR3 reads CAASRETGTNTGELFF. CDR3 bases: TGTGCCGCCAGCAGAGAGACAGGGACGAACACCGGGGAGCTGTTTTTT. Looking up the rest from reference TRBV15 and TRBJ2-2 gives the full variable domain: DAMVIQNPRYQVTQFGKPVTLSCSQTLNHNVMYWYQQKSSQAPKLLFHYYDKDFNNEADTPDNFQSRRPNTSFCFLDIRSPGLGDTAMYLCAASRETGTNTGELFFGEGSRLTVL.

This clonotype turned up a few times. V and J are TRBV5-6 and TRBJ1-6, with D perhaps matching TRBD1 (6 bases). V lost 4 bases and J lost 3, with 8 bases in between. Germline V gene data show CDR1 as SGHDT and CDR2 as YYEEEE. This CDR3 has 14 amino acids. The CDR3 DNA is TGTGCCAGCAGCGCGGACAGCTATAATTCACCCCTCCACTTT. Its translation: CASSADSYNSPLHF. The whole variable domain, filled in from reference TRBV5-6 and TRBJ1-6, reads DAGVTQSPTHLIKTRGQQVTLRCSPKSGHDTVSWYQQALGQGPQFIFQYYEEEERQRGNFPDRFSGHQFPNYSSELNVNALLLGDSALYLCASSADSYNSPLHFGNGTRLTVT.

This clonotype was found a few times. A read error may account for a junction end that differs from germline. J is TRBJ2-7 and V is TRBV10-2; TRBD1 matches at 7 bases. This CDR3 region has 17 residues. Germline CDR1 and CDR2: WSHSY and SAAADI. Here the CDR3 DNA reads TGTGCCAGCAGTTACGCAGAGACAAAGGACAGGTTCCACGAGCAGTACTTC. Protein: CASSYAETKDRFHEQYF.

This clonotype showed up just once. The rearrangement uses TRBV5-5 and TRBJ1-1; D is possibly TRBD1 (6 bases). CDR3 length: 13 amino acids. V was cut by 4 bases and J by 3 bases, with 10 bases left in between. CDR1 and CDR2 from the germline V gene are SGHKS and YYEKEE (reference sequence). The CDR3 sequence: CASSRQADTEAFF. CDR3 nucleotide sequence: TGTGCCAGCAGCCGACAGGCGGACACTGAAGCTTTCTTT.

This chain uses TRBV7-3 with TRBJ2-1; D gene uncertain. From germline, CDR1 is SGHTA and CDR2 FQGTGA. The CDR3 has 12 amino acids. The V end lost 1 base, the J end lost 9 bases, and 7 bases lay between the germline ends. This chain's CDR3 is CASSLNPSEQFF. The CDR3 DNA reads TGTGCCAGCAGCTTAAATCCGAGTGAGCAGTTCTTC. Looking up the rest from reference TRBV7-3 and TRBJ2-1 gives the full variable domain: GAGVSQTPSNKVTEKGKYVELRCDPISGHTALYWYRQSLGQGPEFLIYFQGTGAADDSGLPNDRFFAVRPEGSVSTLKIQRTERGDSAVYLCASSLNPSEQFFGPGTRLTVL.

This clonotype was observed a few times. This chain connects TRBV12-3 or TRBV12-4 to TRBJ1-6, with D unclear. V lost 1 base, J lost 0 bases, and 13 bases lay in between. This CDR3 contains 18 residues. The CDR3, as DNA: TGTGCCAGCAGTTTAGATGCCGGACTAAGCTCCTATAATTCACCCCTCCACTTT. Translating gives CASSLDAGLSSYNSPLHF.

The chain has TRBV3-1 and TRBJ2-3; D unclear. The CDR3 length is 14 residues. V lost 4 bases and J 4 bases, leaving 12 bases between the germline ends. From germline, CDR1 is LGHDT and CDR2 YNNKEL (reference sequence). The CDR3 loop is CASSLLAVADTQYF. CDR3 in DNA: TGTGCCAGCAGCCTCCTCGCGGTAGCAGATACGCAGTATTTT.

The V and J genes are TRBV3-1 and TRBJ2-4; 8 bases line up with TRBD1. Germline V gene lookup returns CDR1 LGHDT and CDR2 YNNKEL (reference sequence). The CDR3 is 14 residues long. J lost 8 bases, V lost 3 bases, and 6 bases had no gene match. In nucleotides, the CDR3 is TGTGCCAGCAGCCACATGGACAGGGAAGACATTCAGTACTTC. Translated: CASSHMDREDIQYF.

This clonotype showed up just a few times. The chain is built from TRBV19 and TRBJ1-2; tentative D call: TRBD1 (5 bases). Per the germline V gene, CDR1 is LNHDA and CDR2 is SQIVND (reference sequence). The CDR3 totals 14 residues. Trimming removed 1 base at V and 1 base at J, with 7 bases between. CDR3 region: CASSIGTINYGYTF. Here the CDR3 DNA reads TGTGCCAGTAGTATAGGGACAATTAACTATGGCTACACCTTC.

This clonotype came up a few times. V and J are TRBV29-1 and TRBJ2-5; 7 bases are a match to TRBD2. This CDR3 has 11 amino acids. Germline assignment: CDR1 SQVTM and CDR2 ANQGSEA. The DNA of the CDR3 is TGCTCGGTGGGGGGGAGGGAGACCCAGTACTTC. Amino acids: CSVGGRETQYF. Filled out from reference TRBV29-1 and TRBJ2-5, the complete variable domain reads SAVISQKPSRDICQRGTSLTIQCQVDSQVTMMFWYRQQPGQSLTLIATANQGSEATYESGFVIDKFPISRPNLTFSTLTVSNMSPEDSSIYLCSVGGRETQYFGPGTRLLVL.

This clonotype was seen at least ten times. This rearrangement joins TRBV2 to TRBJ1-2, with D possibly matching TRBD1 (6 bases). The CDR3 covers 12 residues. CDR1 SNHLY and CDR2 FYNNEI come from the germline V gene. Trimming shortened V by 6 bases and J by 2 bases, and 7 bases separated the two germline ends. CDR3 nucleotides: TGTGCCAGCAGGGGGGCGAACTATGGCTACACCTTC. It codes for CASRGANYGYTF.

The chain employs TRBV4-3 and TRBJ1-5; no reliable D call. Germline CDR1 LGHNA, CDR2 YSLEER. Trimming stripped 0 bases from V and 0 bases from J, with 9 bases between. The CDR3 length is 16 residues. The CDR3 coding sequence is TGCGCCAGCAGCCAAGAGACCGGATTTAGCAATCAGCCCCAGCATTTT. This sequence encodes CASSQETGFSNQPQHF.

There are a few counts of this clonotype. V gene TRBV3-1 combines with J gene TRBJ2-7; possibly TRBD1 for D (6 bases). The V end was cut by 7 bases, the J end by 3 bases, with 16 bases between. CDR3 length equals 14 residues. Germline lookup yields CDR1 LGHDT and CDR2 YNNKEL (reference sequence). The CDR3 nucleotides read TGTGCCAGCAACCTGGACAGAGGTATCTACGAGCAGTACTTC. It translates to CASNLDRGIYEQYF.

This clonotype has more than one count but fewer than ten. Just one base apart from a much larger clone, this may be a read error. V is TRBV29-1 and J is TRBJ1-1; TRBD1 aligns across 7 bases. CDR1 and CDR2 from the germline V gene are SQVTM and ANQGSEA. The CDR3 loop spans 13 amino acids. The DNA for the CDR3 is TGCAGCGCCCGAGGGGGCGGGAGCACTGAAGCTCTCTTT. It yields the protein CSARGGGSTEALF.

This clonotype was recorded many times. J is TRBJ1-5 and V is TRBV11-2; TRBD1 might be the D (5 bases). This CDR3 spans 16 amino acids. In germline, CDR1 is SGHAT, CDR2 FQNNGV. Trimming stripped 1 base from V and 0 bases from J, with 10 bases between. CDR3 sequence: CASSLVLTVSNQPQHF. CDR3 DNA: TGTGCCAGCAGCTTAGTGTTGACAGTTAGCAATCAGCCCCAGCATTTT.

V and J are TRBV19 and TRBJ2-7; D ambiguous. Germline lookup yields CDR1 LNHDA and CDR2 SQIVND (reference sequence). V was pared by 9 bases and J by 9 bases, with 18 bases between. The CDR3 totals 12 residues. CDR3 bases: TGTGCCAGCAGTTTTTTAGTCCAGTTGCAGTACTTC. As protein: CASSFLVQLQYF.

The chain uses TRBV19 and TRBJ2-1; 9 bases line up with TRBD1. J was trimmed by 15 bases and V by 1 base; bases with no gene match: 7. Germline V gene lookup returns CDR1 LNHDA and CDR2 SQIVND (reference sequence). This CDR3 region has 13 residues. The CDR3 is CASSIASGTGLFF. The CDR3 coding sequence is TGTGCCAGTAGTATAGCCTCAGGGACAGGGTTGTTCTTC.

This chain links TRBV10-3 with TRBJ2-3, with 11 positions matching TRBD1. The CDR3 runs 14 residues. CDR1 and CDR2 from the germline V gene are ENHRY and SYGVKD. With 7 bases clipped from V and 5 bases from J, the junction kept 5 bases outside the gene matches. CDR3 in DNA: TGTGCCATCAAAGGGGGACAGGGGGGAGATACGCAGTATTTT. Protein product: CAIKGGQGGDTQYF.

This clonotype has more than one count but fewer than ten. The chain is built from TRBV11-2 and TRBJ1-1, with 7 nucleotides matching TRBD1. The CDR3 is made up of 12 amino acids. V was pared by 3 bases and J by 11 bases, with 6 bases of the junction left unmatched. Germline loops: CDR1 SGHAT, CDR2 FQNNGV. The CDR3 loop is CASSFPDREAFF. The CDR3 DNA sequence: TGTGCCAGCAGCTTCCCCGACAGGGAGGCTTTCTTT.

V is TRBV6-5 and J is TRBJ2-7; 14 bases are a match to TRBD2. Trimming cost V 2 bases and J 3 bases; bases outside gene matches: 3. CDR3 size: 16 residues. Germline V gene sequence: CDR1 MNHEY, CDR2 SVGAGI. The CDR3 bases are TGTGCCAGCAGTTACCACGGGACTAGCGGGAGCTACGAGCAGTACTTC. Translating it yields CASSYHGTSGSYEQYF.